A single sample gave rise to the 24 T cell receptor beta chains below, sequenced in a study of T cell changes during pregnancy in multiple sclerosis. TCRdb's copy holds only in-frame clones and misses some; the assay was immunoSEQ multiplex PCR. The sample shows about 20,000 clones, about nine tenths of them seen only once. The material sequenced was CD8+ T cells from peripheral blood mononuclear cells, taken after pregnancy. The receptors shown here come from a female donor in good health, enrolled as a control in a pregnancy study.

The rearrangement joins TRBV13 to TRBJ1-2; D perhaps matches TRBD1 (6 bases). The germline gives CDR1 PRHDT, CDR2 FYEKMQ (reference sequence). V lost 0 bases, J lost 4 bases, and 12 bases lay in between. The CDR3 is made up of 15 amino acids. CDR3 sequence: CASSLGRGSGYGYTF. For the CDR3, the DNA is TGTGCCAGCAGCTTAGGCAGGGGTTCTGGCTATGGCTACACCTTC.

This sequence joins TRBV29-1 and TRBJ1-1; D remains ambiguous. The V end lost 5 bases, the J end lost 2 bases, and 6 bases lay between the germline ends. CDR3 length equals 11 residues. Per the germline V gene, CDR1 is SQVTM and CDR2 is ANQGSEA. The CDR3, as DNA: TGCAGCGTTATCCCTAACACTGAAGCTTTCTTT. Protein: CSVIPNTEAFF.

The chain has TRBV2 and TRBJ1-2; D is perhaps TRBD1 (5 bases). The CDR3 totals 14 residues. CDR1 and CDR2 from the germline V gene are SNHLY and FYNNEI. V lost 3 bases and J lost 0, with 8 bases in between. For the CDR3, the DNA is TGTGCCAGCAGTGAGGGGGGACCTAACTATGGCTACACCTTC. The encoded protein is CASSEGGPNYGYTF.

The chain uses TRBV29-1 and TRBJ1-1; D perhaps matches TRBD1 (5 bases). Germline loops: CDR1 SQVTM, CDR2 ANQGSEA. CDR3 length: 13 residues. The germline V and J ends were trimmed by 7 bases and 3 bases, with 15 bases remaining between them. CDR3 sequence reads: CSGKEQGDTEAFF. The DNA of the CDR3 is TGCAGCGGCAAGGAGCAGGGCGACACTGAAGCTTTCTTT.

The CDR3, as DNA: TGTGCCAGTAGTATGCTACTGGGGACTAGCGGGGGGCCTTACTACAATGAGCAGTTCTTC. As protein: CASSMLLGTSGGPYYNEQFF. The chain has TRBV19 and TRBJ2-1, with 15 bases aligning to TRBD2. Germline trimming cut 3 bases from V and 3 bases from J; bases unmatched to any gene: 12. This CDR3 comprises 20 residues. In germline, CDR1 is LNHDA, CDR2 SQIVND (reference sequence).

For this clone: The junction departs from the called germline gene at one end, perhaps through a read error. The chain joins TRBV7-7 to TRBJ2-1, with D possibly matching TRBD2 (5 bases). From germline, CDR1 is SSHAT and CDR2 FNYEAQ (reference sequence). The CDR3 spans 13 residues. CDR3 in amino acids: CASSLSRENEQFF. As DNA, the CDR3 is TGTGCTAGCAGCTTAAGTCGGGAAAATGAGCAGTTCTTC.

J is TRBJ1-3 and V is TRBV27, with D possibly being TRBD1 (5 bases). The CDR3 consists of 16 residues. The ends were cut back, 8 bases at V and 3 bases at J, with 20 bases in the middle. Germline V gene lookup returns CDR1 MNHEY and CDR2 SMNVEV (reference sequence). CDR3 region: CASPLSWGVDGNTIYF. As DNA, the CDR3 is TGTGCCAGCCCCCTATCCTGGGGGGTGGATGGAAACACCATATATTTT.

The CDR3 here is CASSNATTSSYNEQFF. CDR3 nucleotide sequence: TGTGCCAGTAGTAACGCAACTACTTCCTCCTACAATGAGCAGTTCTTC. The rearrangement uses TRBV19 and TRBJ2-1; D is unresolved. Germline V lookup: CDR1 LNHDA, CDR2 SQIVND (reference sequence). There are 16 residues in the CDR3. V dropped 4 bases and J dropped 0 bases, with 13 bases sitting between them.

The V gene is TRBV27, the J gene TRBJ2-1, with D tentatively TRBD2 (6 bases). The V end lost 5 bases, the J end lost 8 bases, and 13 bases lay between the germline ends. CDR3 size: 13 residues. Germline loops: CDR1 MNHEY, CDR2 SMNVEV (reference sequence). CDR3 sequence: CASSLTWRDEQFF. The DNA for the CDR3 is TGTGCCAGCAGTCTCACTTGGAGGGATGAGCAGTTCTTC.

The CDR3 nucleotides are TGTGCCAGCAGTACAGGGACAGGGAACACTGAAGCTTTCTTT. This encodes CASSTGTGNTEAFF. V is TRBV6-5 and J is TRBJ1-1; 8 positions agree with TRBD1. This CDR3 region has 14 residues. Losses at the gene ends were 5 bases for V and 1 base for J; bases not matched to a gene: 3. Germline assignment: CDR1 MNHEY and CDR2 SVGAGI.

The J gene is TRBJ1-1, the V gene TRBV27; D may be TRBD1 (6 bases). Germline CDR1 MNHEY, CDR2 SMNVEV (reference sequence). The CDR3 covers 14 residues. Trimming left V 5 bases short and J 5 bases short, with 15 bases between. In DNA, the CDR3 is TGTGCCAGCAGTCCACTGAGGGGGAAGACTGAAGCTTTCTTT. As protein: CASSPLRGKTEAFF.

CDR3 region: CASSITGLTNEKLFF. The CDR3 region has the DNA TGTGCCAGCAGTATTACAGGGCTCACTAATGAAAAACTGTTTTTT. The V gene is TRBV2, the J gene TRBJ1-4; tentatively, D is TRBD1 (6 bases). Trimming removed 5 bases from V and 2 bases from J, with 12 bases in between. The CDR3 totals 15 residues. Looked up from germline, CDR1 is SNHLY and CDR2 is FYNNEI.

This clone has a handful of counts. The V call is TRBV15, the J call TRBJ2-1, with 7 bases fitting TRBD2. This CDR3 has 16 residues. Germline V CDR1 and CDR2: LNHNV, YYDKDF (reference sequence). V gave up 0 bases and J gave up 8 bases; unmatched junction bases: 10. CDR3 nucleotide sequence: TGTGCCACCAGCAGAGATCGGGGAGGGTCTGGGGATGAGCAGTTCTTC. This sequence encodes CATSRDRGGSGDEQFF.

The sample holds one count of this clone. This sequence joins TRBV2 and TRBJ1-5, with 7 bases matching TRBD1. In germline, CDR1 is SNHLY, CDR2 FYNNEI. The length of the CDR3 is 14 residues. V gave up 5 bases and J gave up 7 bases; unmatched junction bases: 8. CDR3 in DNA: TGTGCCAGCAGTTACAGGGGAATTTTCCAGCCCCAGCATTTT. This sequence encodes CASSYRGIFQPQHF.

By sample share, this clone is medium-sized. The gene calls are TRBV30 and TRBJ2-7, with D tentatively TRBD2 (6 bases). V lost 5 bases, J lost 5 bases, and 13 bases lay in between. CDR3 size: 12 residues. From germline, CDR1 is GTSNPN and CDR2 SVGIG (reference sequence). CDR3 amino acids: CAWGRGYDEQYF. The CDR3 region has the DNA TGTGCCTGGGGGCGGGGATATGACGAGCAGTACTTC.

The CDR3 DNA sequence: TGTGCCAGCAGCTACAGCGGGAGCTCCTACAATGAGCAGTTCTTC. Translation gives CASSYSGSSYNEQFF. The chain has TRBV5-4 and TRBJ2-1; 8 bases are shared with TRBD2. This CDR3 region has 15 residues. V was pared by 3 bases and J by 0 bases, with 2 bases of the junction left unmatched. The germline CDR1 and CDR2 sequences are SGHNT and YYREEE (reference sequence).

This rearrangement joins TRBV7-9 to TRBJ1-2, with 7 bases aligning to TRBD1. This CDR3 region has 12 residues. The trim removed 5 bases at V and 7 bases at J, leaving 4 bases unmatched. CDR1 SEHNR and CDR2 FQNEAQ come from the germline V gene (reference sequence). The CDR3 DNA sequence: TGTGCCAGCAGCCCGGGACAGTTTGGCTACACCTTC. Protein sequence: CASSPGQFGYTF.

The chain links TRBV19 to TRBJ2-6, with 8 bases identical to TRBD2. The V and J ends lost 7 bases and 1 base, in that order; junction bases with no gene match: 6. Germline lookup yields CDR1 LNHDA and CDR2 SQIVND (reference sequence). This CDR3 comprises 16 residues. CDR3 protein: CASNSKRGSGANVLTF. CDR3 nucleotide sequence: TGTGCCAGTAACTCAAAGCGGGGGTCTGGGGCCAACGTCCTGACTTTC.

This clone was recorded a few times. V usage is TRBV5-4 and J usage is TRBJ2-2, with unresolved D. The germline gives CDR1 SGHNT, CDR2 YYREEE (reference sequence). CDR3 length: 14 residues. Trimming removed 2 bases from V and 3 bases from J, with 8 bases in between. CDR3 in amino acids: CASSFERYTGELFF. DNA of the CDR3: TGTGCCAGCAGCTTTGAGCGCTACACCGGGGAGCTGTTTTTT. Complete variable domain (other parts from reference TRBV5-4 and TRBJ2-2): ETGVTQSPTHLIKTRGQQVTLRCSSQSGHNTVSWYQQALGQGPQFIFQYYREEENGRGNFPPRFSGLQFPNYSSELNVNALELDDSALYLCASSFERYTGELFFGEGSRLTVL.

The V and J genes are TRBV7-2 and TRBJ2-7; D possibly corresponds to TRBD2 (7 bases). Between the trimmed V and J ends, which lost 6 bases and 4 bases, there was a span of 13 bases. Per the germline V gene, CDR1 is SGHTA and CDR2 is FQGNSA. CDR3 size: 13 residues. In nucleotides, the CDR3 is TGTGCCAGCAGACCTGGGGGGGCTTACGAGCAGTACTTC. Protein sequence: CASRPGGAYEQYF.

The V and J genes are TRBV19 and TRBJ2-1; 10 bases are shared with TRBD2. CDR3 length: 15 amino acids. Looked up from germline, CDR1 is LNHDA and CDR2 is SQIVND (reference sequence). V was pared by 6 bases and J by 8 bases, with 10 bases of the junction left unmatched. In DNA form, the CDR3 reads TGTGCCAGTAGAATTCTTACTAGCGGGAACGATGAGCAGTTCTTC. Translated: CASRILTSGNDEQFF.

This sequence joins TRBV27 and TRBJ2-1, with 7 bases fitting TRBD2. The germline CDR1 and CDR2 sequences are MNHEY and SMNVEV (reference sequence). V lost 5 bases and J lost 7; bases outside the gene matches: 17. The length of the CDR3 is 17 residues. The CDR3 sequence is CASSLNPHGGVGNEQFF. CDR3 DNA sequence: TGTGCCAGCAGTCTAAACCCTCATGGGGGGGTGGGGAATGAGCAGTTCTTC.

The chain uses TRBV20-1 and TRBJ1-5; D remains ambiguous. Per the germline V gene, CDR1 is DFQATT and CDR2 is SNEGSKA (reference sequence). The V end lost 7 bases, the J end lost 9 bases, and 10 bases lay between the germline ends. The CDR3 runs to 10 residues. The CDR3: CSDPGVPQHF. The CDR3 DNA follows: TGCAGTGACCCAGGCGTGCCCCAGCATTTT.

The chain combines TRBV5-1 with TRBJ2-7, with 8 positions matching TRBD1. The CDR3 length is 14 residues. V was clipped by 4 bases and J by 0 bases; unmatched bases: 3. Germline V gene data show CDR1 as SGHRS and CDR2 as YFSETQ. CDR3 sequence: CASSKQGGSYEQYF. CDR3 nucleotides: TGCGCCAGCAGCAAACAGGGGGGCTCCTACGAGCAGTACTTC.